This T cell receptor beta chain was documented in a study of blood T cell repertoires in COVID-19. Background on the study: From T cells, B-cell-depleted T cells, or PBMCs came the material, which was cDNA or gDNA.

The CDR3 loop spans 17 amino acids. Per germline, CDR1 LGHDT and CDR2 YNNKEL (reference sequence). The V end lost 0 bases, the J end lost 4 bases, and 18 bases lay between the germline ends. This clone was recorded only once. In the original processing: Estimation of nucleated cell counts was performed using reference gene primer amplification. This table comes from immunoSEQ multiplex PCR, and its TCRdb copy is limited to in-frame clones, with some not included. V, J and clone size derive from that table, while D and trimming were established from the DNA sequence. This sample yields 200,000 to 250,000 clones, of which under 85% are seen a single time; 0.95% to 1.5% belongs to the top ten. The Seattle patients joined while their infection was active and were tracked longitudinally afterward.

This chain connects TRBV3-1 (or the pseudogene TRBV3-2) to TRBJ1-2; D is undetermined. The receptor was derived from a woman younger than 45 with COVID-19, enrolled during active disease. The specimen sequenced was peripheral blood. The CDR3 coding sequence is TGTGCCAGCAGCCAAGAGTCCCTCCGGGTAGGCCGCTATGGCTACACCTTC. Translation gives CASSQESLRVGRYGYTF.